The T cell receptor beta chain under discussion was sequenced for a study of blood T cell repertoires in COVID-19. At the level of the study: Whether acute or convalescent, the COVID-19 samples came from the United States, Italy and Spain.

The protocol was immunoSEQ multiplex PCR, while the TCRdb copy is restricted to in-frame clones and leaves out a portion. The sample lists 300,000 to 350,000 clones; around 87% were seen once. The CDR3 has 15 residues. The germline CDR1 and CDR2 sequences are MGHDK and SYGVNS. V was trimmed by 0 bases and J by 5 bases, leaving 14 bases between them. The rearrangement links TRBV25-1 to TRBJ2-7, with D perhaps matching TRBD2 (7 bases). Specimen: PBMCs or T cells enriched from blood (not recorded which). The receptor comes from a woman under 30 with acute COVID-19. The CDR3 DNA is TGTGCCAGCAGTGAATATGGGCCGGGGGGCGACGAGCAGTACTTC. Translation: CASSEYGPGGDEQYF.